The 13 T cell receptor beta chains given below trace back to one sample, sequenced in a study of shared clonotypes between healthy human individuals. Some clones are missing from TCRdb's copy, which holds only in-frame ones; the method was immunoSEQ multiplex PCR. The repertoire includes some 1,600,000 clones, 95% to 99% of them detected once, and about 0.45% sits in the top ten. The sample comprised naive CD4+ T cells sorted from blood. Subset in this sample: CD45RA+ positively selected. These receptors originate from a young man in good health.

The CDR3 coding sequence is TGTGCCAGCACCTCCCAGGGCAATGAGCAGTTCTTC. Encoded protein: CASTSQGNEQFF. The chain has TRBV6-6 and TRBJ2-1, with D perhaps TRBD1 (5 bases). Trimming took off 7 bases at V and 6 bases at J, with 10 bases between the two ends. The germline CDR1 and CDR2 sequences are MNHNY and SVGAGI (reference sequence). This CDR3 contains 12 residues.

The CDR3 DNA is TGCGCCAGCAGCCACCCCCCAGCGGGTATTTACGAGCAGTACTTC. This codes for CASSHPPAGIYEQYF. This chain joins TRBV4-1 and TRBJ2-7; D is possibly TRBD2 (6 bases). Germline CDR1 MGHRA, CDR2 YSYEKL. This CDR3 is built from 15 residues. The V end lost 3 bases, the J end lost 4 bases, and 16 bases lay between the germline ends.

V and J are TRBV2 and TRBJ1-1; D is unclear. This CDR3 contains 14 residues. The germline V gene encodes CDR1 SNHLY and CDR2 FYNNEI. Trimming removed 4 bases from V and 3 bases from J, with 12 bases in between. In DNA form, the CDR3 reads TGTGCCAGCAGTGGAGTGGATGAGGACACTGAAGCTTTCTTT. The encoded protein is CASSGVDEDTEAFF.

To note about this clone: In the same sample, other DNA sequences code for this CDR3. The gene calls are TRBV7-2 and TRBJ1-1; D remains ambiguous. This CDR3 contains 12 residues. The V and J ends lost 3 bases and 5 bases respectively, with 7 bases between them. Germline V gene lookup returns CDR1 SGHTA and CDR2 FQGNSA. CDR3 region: CASSFVGTEAFF. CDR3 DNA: TGTGCCAGCAGCTTCGTCGGTACTGAAGCTTTCTTT.

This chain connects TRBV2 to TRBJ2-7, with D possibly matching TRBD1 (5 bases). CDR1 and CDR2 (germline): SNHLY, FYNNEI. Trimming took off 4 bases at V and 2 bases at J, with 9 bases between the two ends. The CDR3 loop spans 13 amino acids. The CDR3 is CASSAPGPYEQYF. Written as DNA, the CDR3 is TGTGCCAGCAGTGCCCCAGGGCCCTACGAGCAGTACTTC.

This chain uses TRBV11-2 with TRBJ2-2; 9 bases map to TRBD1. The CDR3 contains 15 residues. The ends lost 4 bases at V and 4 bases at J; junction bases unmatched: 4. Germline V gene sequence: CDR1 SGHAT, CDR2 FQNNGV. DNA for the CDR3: TGTGCCAGCAGCTCCGGGACAGGGCCCACCGGGGAGCTGTTTTTT. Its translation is CASSSGTGPTGELFF.

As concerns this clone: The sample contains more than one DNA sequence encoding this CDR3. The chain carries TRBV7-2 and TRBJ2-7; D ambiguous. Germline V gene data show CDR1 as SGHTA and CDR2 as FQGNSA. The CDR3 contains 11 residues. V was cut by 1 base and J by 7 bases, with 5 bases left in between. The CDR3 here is CASSLVREQYF. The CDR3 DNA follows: TGTGCCAGCAGCTTAGTCCGGGAGCAGTACTTC.

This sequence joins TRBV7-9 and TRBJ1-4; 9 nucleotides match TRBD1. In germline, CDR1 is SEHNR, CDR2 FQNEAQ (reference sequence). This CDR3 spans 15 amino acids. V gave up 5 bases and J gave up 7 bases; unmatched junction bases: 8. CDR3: CASSPKTGGSEKLFF. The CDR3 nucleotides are TGTGCCAGCAGCCCCAAGACAGGGGGTTCTGAAAAACTGTTTTTT. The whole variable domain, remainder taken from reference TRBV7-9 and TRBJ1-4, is DTGVSQNPRHKITKRGQNVTFRCDPISEHNRLYWYRQTLGQGPEFLTYFQNEAQLEKSRLLSDRFSAERPKGSFSTLEIQRTEQGDSAMYLCASSPKTGGSEKLFFGSGTQLSVL.

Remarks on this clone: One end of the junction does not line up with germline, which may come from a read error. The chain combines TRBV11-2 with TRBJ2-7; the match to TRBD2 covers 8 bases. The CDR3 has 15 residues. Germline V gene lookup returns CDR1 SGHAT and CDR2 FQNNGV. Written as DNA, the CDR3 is TGTGCCGGACAGTTACCGGGACTAGTCTCCCACGAGCAGTACTTC. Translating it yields CAGQLPGLVSHEQYF.

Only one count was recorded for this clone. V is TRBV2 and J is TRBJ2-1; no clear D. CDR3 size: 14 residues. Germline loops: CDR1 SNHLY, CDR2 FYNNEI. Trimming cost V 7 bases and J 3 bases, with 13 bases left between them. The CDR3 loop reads CASTRSVYYNEQFF. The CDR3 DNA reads TGTGCCAGCACCCGGTCGGTATACTACAATGAGCAGTTCTTC.

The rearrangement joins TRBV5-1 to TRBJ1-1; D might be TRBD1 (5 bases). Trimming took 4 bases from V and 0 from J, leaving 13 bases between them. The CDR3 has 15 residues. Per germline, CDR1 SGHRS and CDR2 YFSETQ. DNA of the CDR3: TGCGCCAGCAGCAACCCCGCAGGGATGAACACTGAAGCTTTCTTT. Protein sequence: CASSNPAGMNTEAFF.

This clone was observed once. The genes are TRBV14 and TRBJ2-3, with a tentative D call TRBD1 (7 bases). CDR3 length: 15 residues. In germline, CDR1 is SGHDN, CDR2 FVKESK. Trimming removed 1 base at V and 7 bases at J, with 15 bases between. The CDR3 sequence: CASSQAGAQGYTQYF. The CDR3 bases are TGTGCCAGCAGCCAAGCGGGGGCACAGGGGTATACGCAGTATTTT. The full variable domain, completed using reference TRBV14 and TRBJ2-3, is EAGVTQFPSHSVIEKGQTVTLRCDPISGHDNLYWYRRVMGKEIKFLLHFVKESKQDESGMPNNRFLAERTGGTYSTLKVQPAELEDSGVYFCASSQAGAQGYTQYFGPGTRLTVL.

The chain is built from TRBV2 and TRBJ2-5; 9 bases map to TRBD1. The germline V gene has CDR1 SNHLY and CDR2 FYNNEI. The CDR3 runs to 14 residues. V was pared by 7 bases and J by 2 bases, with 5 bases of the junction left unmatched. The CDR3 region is CASNRDRAQETQYF. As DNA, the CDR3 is TGTGCCAGCAACCGGGACAGGGCTCAAGAGACCCAGTACTTC.